This TCR beta chain was identified during a study of OX40 agonist ivuxolimab in advanced cancers. Study information: The study gave patients intravenous ivuxolimab at 0.01 to 10 mg/kg every 2 weeks. Study findings and constraints: In CD8+ T cells, expanded clones were on average more numerous than in CD4+.

Produced via immunoSEQ multiplex PCR; TCRdb's table is partial and in-frame only. The profile shows 100,000 or so clones, 89% of them singletons. With regard to this clone: Its antigen is undetermined.

This CDR3 contains 13 residues. The ends were cut back, 4 bases at V and 0 bases at J, with 7 bases in the middle. Germline CDR1 is SQVTM and CDR2 is ANQGSEA. The gene calls are TRBV29-1 and TRBJ2-1, with no clear D. This receptor was taken from an adult with an advanced solid tumor such as melanoma, head and neck, liver or kidney cancer. This specimen consisted of CD4+ or CD8+ T cells sorted from blood, obtained in a trial of the OX40 agonist ivuxolimab. Written as DNA, the CDR3 is TGCAGCGTTGGCAGGAGCTCCTACAATGAGCAGTTCTTC. Amino acids: CSVGRSSYNEQFF.